This TCR beta chain was sequenced during a study of PD-1 blockade in classical Hodgkin lymphoma. The overall study: Intravenous nivolumab at 3 mg/kg was given to patients every 2 weeks. General observations from the study: A significant rise in TCR diversity was seen by C4D1 for CD4+ cells but not for CD8+ cells. Prior therapy or disease activity may underlie the repertoire differences, whose causes remain undefined.

Method: immunoSEQ multiplex PCR; TCRdb's copy keeps in-frame clones and lacks some. This table has around 35,000 clones, roughly 88% appearing once. Every patient experienced relapse after autologous stem cell transplantation, and brentuximab vedotin exposure varied. This clone was detected once. Its antigen is as yet unknown. Trimming took off 6 bases at V and 11 bases at J, with 17 bases between the two ends. CDR3 length: 12 amino acids. From germline, CDR1 is LNHDA and CDR2 SQIVND (reference sequence). The rearrangement links TRBV19 to TRBJ2-7; D is perhaps TRBD1 (5 bases). The specimen comprised peripheral blood mononuclear cells (PBMCs), sampled before the second cycle of nivolumab. The receptor's source is a human donor with classical Hodgkin lymphoma. CDR3 in DNA: TGTGCCAGTAGCCCCGTGGGGCCCCCGAAGTACTTC. Its translation is CASSPVGPPKYF.